Listed below are T cell receptor beta chains from one sample, sequenced in a study of blood T cell repertoires in COVID-19. Profiled with immunoSEQ multiplex PCR; TCRdb holds only in-frame clones, not every one. The data contain about 370,000 clones, more than 80% of them seen just once; the ten biggest clones take up 0.9% to 1.1%. Source material: PBMCs or T cells enriched from blood (not recorded which). The origin of the receptors is a man between 18 and 35 years old who had recovered from COVID-19. Each CDR3 is given with its conserved first and last residue. A D gene is named only where the DNA matches it firmly. For some rows the clone size is stated as once, few or many, or as a class when expanded; others skip it.

j_call v_call d_call clone_size cdr3_aa cdr3_nt
TRBJ1-1 TRBV28 TRBD1 once CASSSTGDWMNTEAFF TGTGCCAGCAGTTCGACAGGGGACTGGATGAACACTGAAGCTTTCTTT
TRBJ2-5 TRBV7-2 TRBD2 NA CASPGGDKERRAQYF TGTGCCAGCCCGGGGGGAGACAAAGAAAGGAGGGCCCAGTACTTC
TRBJ1-4 TRBV4-2 NA NA CASSQNGQFNEKLFF TGTGCCAGCAGCCAAAACGGACAGTTTAATGAAAAACTGTTTTTT
TRBJ2-7 TRBV5-3 TRBD2 NA CARSLAIAGPAGGVPTYEQYF TGTGCCAGAAGCTTGGCAATAGCGGGGCCCGCAGGTGGGGTCCCTACCTACGAGCAGTACTTC
TRBJ1-1 TRBV2 NA NA CASSEWRDWTFF TGTGCCAGCAGTGAGTGGCGGGATTGGACTTTCTTT
TRBJ2-5 TRBV5-4 TRBD2 NA CASSKTSGGDETQYF TGTGCCAGCAGCAAGACTAGCGGGGGGGATGAGACCCAGTACTTC
TRBJ1-2 TRBV7-3 NA NA CASSLRRVGDGYTF TGTGCCAGCAGCTTAAGGCGGGTAGGAGATGGCTACACCTTC
TRBJ1-1 TRBV5-1 TRBD1 NA CASRDRGVGTEAFF TGCGCCAGCCGGGACAGGGGGGTTGGAACTGAAGCTTTCTTT
TRBJ2-7 TRBV5-4 TRBD1 NA CASSVDRGVSGYEQYF TGTGCCAGCAGCGTTGACAGGGGAGTAAGTGGCTACGAGCAGTACTTC
TRBJ1-4 TRBV6-1 NA NA CASSEAQGTGLEKLFF TGTGCCAGCAGTGAAGCACAGGGAACTGGGTTGGAAAAACTGTTTTTT
TRBJ1-2 TRBV11-2 NA NA CASSFSGDGYTF TGTGCCAGCAGCTTTTCGGGGGATGGCTACACCTTC
TRBJ2-5 TRBV10-2 TRBD2 NA CASSRTSGGAGETQYF TGCGCCAGCAGTCGGACTAGCGGGGGGGCCGGGGAGACCCAGTACTTC
TRBJ2-1 TRBV7-6 TRBD1 NA CASSPQGQGSYNEQFF TGTGCCAGCAGCCCCCAGGGACAGGGCTCCTACAATGAGCAGTTCTTC
TRBJ1-5 TRBV5-5 NA NA CASSLVHLNQPQHF TGTGCCAGCAGCTTGGTACACCTCAATCAGCCCCAGCATTTT
TRBJ2-7 TRBV5-6 TRBD1 NA CASSSQGVSYEQYF TGTGCCAGCAGCTCCCAGGGGGTCTCCTACGAGCAGTACTTC